The following is a T cell receptor beta chain sequence with its context. Its antigen is unknown. Within one base of it there is no much larger clone, and no base qualities were kept. The cohort was made up of several hundred healthy bone marrow donors. At the time of sampling, all cohort members were nominally healthy, though unrecorded immune exposures were likely present. The donor was CMV seronegative and was included in the group of about 400 seronegative cohort members. A peripheral blood sample was collected from each donor, and TCR beta sequencing was performed on peripheral blood mononuclear cells. The Qiagen DNeasy Blood Extraction Kit was used to extract genomic DNA from the blood cell samples. This record comes from a study of cytomegalovirus exposure and HLA in healthy donors (dated by TCRdb to 2016 to 2017). Background for the entire study: An earlier analysis of fewer than 750 of the donors reported 276 Gb of sequence data and around 100 million unique TCR beta sequences obtained from some 200 million T cells. An early release that covered about 600 HLA-typed donors contained about 300 gigabases of sequencing data and 75 million to 100 million unique TCR sequences. Of the 300 to 400 genotyped donors, about 80% fell in the genetic ancestry cluster associated with self-reported Caucasian donors. The study aimed to test whether cataloging public T cell receptors could reveal signatures of past pathogen exposure. The study profiled the T cell repertoires of around 700 subjects by immunosequencing and related them to cytomegalovirus serostatus. Besides the first cohort of around 670 subjects, a separate validation cohort made up of roughly 120 different subjects was used. To predict cytomegalovirus infection status, the study brought together high-throughput TCR immunosequencing, statistical association of individual TCRs with disease status, and machine learning. A later analysis re-examined previously published TCR beta repertoires from more than 650 donors and added high-resolution HLA genotyping to investigate patterns of TCR occurrence. In the later analysis, no new phenotypic data were used to find candidate immune exposures; instead, reliance was placed on TCR beta sequences and their occurrence across donors. An earlier analysis of about 600 of the donors used high-throughput TCR beta sequencing to judge whether each TCR beta V gene segment behaved as functional or pseudogenic. Donor age, sex, ethnicity and CMV serostatus were collected together with the repertoire data. A later genetic analysis took genome-wide SNP genotypes for 398 of the 666 donors and used that subset as a discovery cohort. All discovery cohort repertoires had been generated using a single sequencing platform. HLA typing included class I and class II loci at four-digit resolution. The number of typed donors differed by locus: about 620-640 for A, B, C, DRB1 and DQB1; 522 for DQA1; some 610 for DPA1; and about 450 for DPB1. Five DR-DQ haplotypes were handled as single units for association and clustering, since linkage in the cohort was strong. Across roughly 420 genotyped donors of the cohort, an average of roughly 230,000 unique TCR beta nucleotide sequences per donor were sequenced, and about a sixth of those sequences were non-productive.

Reading the germline V gene gives CDR1 KGHSH and CDR2 LQKENI. The cysteine opens and the phenylalanine closes a CDR3 of 16 amino acids. Solely the CDR3 DNA is kept, with 48 bases framed from the first base. V is trimmed back by 3 bases and J by 5 bases, and the junction contains 9 bases that no gene match accounts for. Study-level results and caveats: Across donors, most TCR sequences were observed very rarely, whereas some public TCRs were present in many individuals. The sequencing pipeline was judged likely to have produced a cluster of highly shared sequence variants as a technical artifact. The study gave a list of under 200 TCR beta chains associated with cytomegalovirus. A later analysis found that HLA-associated TCR beta chains were more clonally expanded and had lower generation probabilities than equally common non-associated chains. A later analysis found that most CMV-associated TCR beta chains appeared HLA-restricted, with HLA associations seemingly driven largely by CMV exposure. Assigning TCR associations to individual alleles was difficult when HLA alleles, especially DR and DQ, strongly co-occurred. In a later genetic analysis, a missense DCLRE1C variant was associated with V-gene and J-gene trimming of TCR beta chains, and the association was replicated in an independent cohort. According to the authors, the approach could potentially be generalized to other disease states and immunological phenotypes. About 17 rarely observed V segments, including chromosome 9 orphons, were excluded from the earlier analysis of several hundred of the donors because counts were too low. Broadly in line with IMGT annotations, most TCR beta V segments showed up in productive rearrangements about 87% or about 30% of the time in an earlier analysis of about 500 of the donors. Some IMGT-functional V segments, including TRBV6-2 and TRBV6-3, could not be distinguished by the 87-base-pair reads and were therefore excluded. According to a later analysis, parvovirus B19, influenza, CMV and Epstein-Barr virus appeared linked to several top co-occurrence clusters. Presence/absence analyses assumed roughly uniform sequencing depth across donors, an assumption that may not hold. A later genetic analysis reported fewer N-insertions in productive TCRs among donors in an Asian-associated ancestry cluster than the 666-donor mean. Because HLA typing was unavailable for some donors at each locus, only the typed subset was used in association tests. The cohort was sequenced for TCR beta chains only, and without alpha or paired-chain data the features that could be detected were limited. A further reported finding was that TCR beta sequences accurately predicted the HLA-A and HLA-B alleles for most subjects in the first cohort. Correlated functional status among segregating V segments might reflect linkage disequilibrium, but an unknown experimental factor could not be ruled out. A few of the identified cytomegalovirus-associated TCR beta chains were confirmed in vitro to be specific for cytomegalovirus antigens. A later analysis found that TCR association rates varied across HLA loci, with DRB1 alleles showing the most associated TCRs and HLA-C alleles the fewest. For the cohort, immune exposure information was limited to CMV serostatus. In both the original and validation cohorts, the classifier was reported to diagnose cytomegalovirus status with high specificity and sensitivity. At a false discovery rate of 0.05, a later analysis linked 16,000 or so TCR beta sequences to specific HLA alleles.

Library prep was done by the immunoSEQ multiplex PCR assay. For the multiplex PCR, a mixture combining 60 forward primers for TCR Vbeta segments and 13 reverse primers for TCR Jbeta segments was used. Amplification of the CDR3 region of rearranged TCR beta genes was performed with a multiplex PCR assay on genomic DNA. On the Illumina HiSeq System, the amplified TCR beta libraries were sequenced as 87-base-pair reads. In the authors' own workflow: In a later analysis, 70 million to 95 million unique TCR beta chains were counted across the 690 or so repertoires, and around 10 million of these chains were shared by at least two donors. To remove PCR and sequencing errors, raw reads were error-corrected and collapsed into unique sequences using a nearest-neighbor algorithm that merged closely related sequences. CDR3 sequences were aligned to IMGT reference sequences to assign V, D and J gene segments. For a sequence to be retained, at least a six-nucleotide match to both a V gene segment and a J gene segment was required. Rearrangements were called productive when the CDR3 lacked stop codons and stayed in frame with V and J; all others were non-productive. Following IMGT convention, CDR3 was defined as the stretch from the second conserved V-encoded cysteine to the conserved J-encoded phenylalanine. The earlier analysis of 450 to 750 of the donors excluded any sequence lacking an unambiguous match to a single V gene segment. In an earlier analysis of 587 of the donors, a V segment was called functional when productive rearrangements were above 56.7%, and segregating when the standard deviation between donors exceeded 5%. A statistical classification framework was developed to diagnose cytomegalovirus status using the catalog of TCR beta chain sequences. V and J gene assignment, in a later analysis, came from comparing TCR nucleotide sequences with IMGT/GENE-DB human TR gene sequences. Using the TCRdist pipeline, a later analysis assigned CDR3 sequences along with most-parsimonious VDJ recombination scenarios. In a later analysis, each TCR beta chain was defined by its CDR3 amino acid sequence together with its V-gene family, and reads without a unique V-gene family were excluded. As a way to deal with suspected cross-contamination and a sequencing artifact, a later analysis dropped hundreds of nucleotide sequences that were highly shared and had low generation probability. In a later analysis, a clonal expansion index for each public chain was calculated from normalized within-repertoire ranks of inferred template counts. In a later analysis, generation probabilities were computed with a VDJ recombination model fitted to out-of-frame rearrangements, and the resulting probabilities were checked against IGoR. Hypergeometric tests were used in a later analysis to score TCR-TCR, TCR-HLA and TCR-CMV co-occurrence, with a repertoire-size bias correction applied to the TCR pairs. In a later analysis, false discovery rates were estimated by permuting HLA or CMV assignments 20 times. In a later analysis, co-occurring TCRs were grouped with DBSCAN, and TCRdist sequence similarity was added when clustering was performed within HLA-allele-positive subsets. For co-occurrence clustering, repertoires with fewer than 30,000 or more than 120,000 public chains were excluded, along with 5 or 6 repertoires with anomalous nucleotide sharing. The source is immuneACCESS, and TCRdb retained only in-frame sequences with V and J called. Part of the clones is not carried over; for the studies checked, unresolved V genes explain less than half of this, and the remainder is unexplained. V and J calls and clone size come straight from that table; D and trimming were deduced from the DNA. The sample records over 150,000 clones, around 77% of which are singletons. Just under 3% of the sample comes from the top ten.

The chain is encoded by TRBV18 joined to TRBJ2-3, with TRBD2 identical over 9 junction bases. The TCR sequence derives from a woman aged 30 to 39 in good health and CMV-seronegative. The sample comprised PBMCs. The DNA reads TGTGCCAGCTCACCGAAGGCGGGAGGGCCGGGAGATACGCAGTATTTT. It encodes CASSPKAGGPGDTQYF.